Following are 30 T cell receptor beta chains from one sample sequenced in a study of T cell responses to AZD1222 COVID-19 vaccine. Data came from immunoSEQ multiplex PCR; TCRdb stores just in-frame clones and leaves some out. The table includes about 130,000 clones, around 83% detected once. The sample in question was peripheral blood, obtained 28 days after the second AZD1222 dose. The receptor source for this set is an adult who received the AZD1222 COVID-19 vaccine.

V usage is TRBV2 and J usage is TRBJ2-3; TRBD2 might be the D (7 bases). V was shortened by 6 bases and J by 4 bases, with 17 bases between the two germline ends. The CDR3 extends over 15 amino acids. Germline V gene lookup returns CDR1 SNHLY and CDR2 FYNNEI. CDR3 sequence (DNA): TGTGCCAGCAGGGTACAGGGAGGGTTCCCAGATACGCAGTATTTT. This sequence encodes CASRVQGGFPDTQYF.

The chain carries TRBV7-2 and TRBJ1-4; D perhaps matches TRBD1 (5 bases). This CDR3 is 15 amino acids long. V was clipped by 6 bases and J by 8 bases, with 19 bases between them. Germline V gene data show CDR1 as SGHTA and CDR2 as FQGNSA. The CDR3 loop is CASSSTRGSREKLFF. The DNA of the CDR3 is TGTGCCAGCAGTTCGACCCGGGGGTCAAGAGAAAAACTGTTTTTT.

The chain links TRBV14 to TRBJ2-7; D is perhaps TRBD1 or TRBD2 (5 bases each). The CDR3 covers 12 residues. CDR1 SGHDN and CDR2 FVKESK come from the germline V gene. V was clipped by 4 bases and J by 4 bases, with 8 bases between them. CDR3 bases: TGTGCCAGCAGCCCAGGGAGTTACGAGCAGTACTTC. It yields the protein CASSPGSYEQYF.

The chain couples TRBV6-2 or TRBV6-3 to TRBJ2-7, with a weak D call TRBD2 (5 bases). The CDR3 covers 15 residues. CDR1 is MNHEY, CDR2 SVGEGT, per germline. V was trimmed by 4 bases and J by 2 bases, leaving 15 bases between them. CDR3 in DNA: TGTGCCAGCAGTTTCCGCCCGGACGGGACCTACGAGCAGTACTTC. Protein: CASSFRPDGTYEQYF.

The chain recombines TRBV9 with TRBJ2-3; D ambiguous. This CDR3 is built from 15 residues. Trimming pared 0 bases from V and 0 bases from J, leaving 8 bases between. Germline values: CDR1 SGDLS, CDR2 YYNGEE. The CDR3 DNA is TGTGCCAGCAGCGTAGATGTAACTAGCACAGATACGCAGTATTTT. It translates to CASSVDVTSTDTQYF.

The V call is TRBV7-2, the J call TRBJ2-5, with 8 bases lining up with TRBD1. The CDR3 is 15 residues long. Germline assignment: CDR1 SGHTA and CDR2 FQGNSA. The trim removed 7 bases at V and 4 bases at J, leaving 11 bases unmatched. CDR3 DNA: TGTGCCAGCACCGTGACAGGGGAAGTAGGAGAGACCCAGTACTTC. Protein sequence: CASTVTGEVGETQYF.

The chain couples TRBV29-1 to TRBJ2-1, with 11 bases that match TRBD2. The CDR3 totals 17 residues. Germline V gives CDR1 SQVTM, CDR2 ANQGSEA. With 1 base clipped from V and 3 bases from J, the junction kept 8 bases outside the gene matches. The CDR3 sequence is CSVEGPLAGGLYNEQFF. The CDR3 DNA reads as TGCAGCGTTGAAGGTCCCCTAGCGGGGGGCCTCTACAATGAGCAGTTCTTC.

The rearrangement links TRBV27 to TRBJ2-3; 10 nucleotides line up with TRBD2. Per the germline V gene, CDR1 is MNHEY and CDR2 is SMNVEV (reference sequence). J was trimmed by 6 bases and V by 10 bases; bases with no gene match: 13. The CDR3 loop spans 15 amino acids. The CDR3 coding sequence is TGTGCCACACGGTGGAGCGGGGGGGCGGGTGATACGCAGTATTTT. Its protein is CATRWSGGAGDTQYF.

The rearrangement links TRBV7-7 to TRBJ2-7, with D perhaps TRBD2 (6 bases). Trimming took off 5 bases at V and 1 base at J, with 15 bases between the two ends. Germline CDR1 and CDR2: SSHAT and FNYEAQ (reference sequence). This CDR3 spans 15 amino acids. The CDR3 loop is CASSPYPGGSYEQYF. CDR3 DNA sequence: TGTGCCAGCAGCCCCTACCCCGGGGGTTCCTACGAGCAGTACTTC.

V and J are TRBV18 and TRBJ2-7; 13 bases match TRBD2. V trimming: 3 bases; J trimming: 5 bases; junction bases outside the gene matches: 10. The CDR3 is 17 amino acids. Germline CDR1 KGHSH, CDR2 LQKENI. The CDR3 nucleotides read TGTGCCAGCTCACCTTTGATCACTAGCGGGGGGGCCCACGAGCAGTACTTC. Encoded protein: CASSPLITSGGAHEQYF.

The CDR3 loop is CASLMGASTGNTIYF. The CDR3 DNA reads as TGTGCCAGCCTTATGGGGGCTTCCACTGGAAACACCATATATTTT. This chain joins TRBV6-5 and TRBJ1-3; D perhaps matches TRBD1 (6 bases). V lost 8 bases and J lost 2, with 16 bases in between. Germline lookup yields CDR1 MNHEY and CDR2 SVGAGI. The CDR3 has 15 amino acids.

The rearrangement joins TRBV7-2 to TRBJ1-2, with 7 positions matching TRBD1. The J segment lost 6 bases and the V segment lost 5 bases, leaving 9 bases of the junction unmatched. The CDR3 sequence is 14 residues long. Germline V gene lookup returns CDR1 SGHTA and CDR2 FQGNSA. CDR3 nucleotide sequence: TGTGCCAGCAGCCCCCGACAGGGAGTGGATGGCTACACCTTC. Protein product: CASSPRQGVDGYTF.

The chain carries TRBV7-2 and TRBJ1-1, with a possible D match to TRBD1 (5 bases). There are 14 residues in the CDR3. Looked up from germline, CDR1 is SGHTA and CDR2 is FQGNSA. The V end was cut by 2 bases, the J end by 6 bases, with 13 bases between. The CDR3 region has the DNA TGTGCCAGCAGCTTACATAGACAAGGGGCTGAAGCTTTCTTT. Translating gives CASSLHRQGAEAFF.

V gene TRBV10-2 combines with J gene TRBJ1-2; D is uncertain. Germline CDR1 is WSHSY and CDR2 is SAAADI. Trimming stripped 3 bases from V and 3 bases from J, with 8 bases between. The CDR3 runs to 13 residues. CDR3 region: CASSDGRHYGYTF. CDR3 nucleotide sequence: TGCGCCAGCAGTGATGGGAGACACTATGGCTACACCTTC.

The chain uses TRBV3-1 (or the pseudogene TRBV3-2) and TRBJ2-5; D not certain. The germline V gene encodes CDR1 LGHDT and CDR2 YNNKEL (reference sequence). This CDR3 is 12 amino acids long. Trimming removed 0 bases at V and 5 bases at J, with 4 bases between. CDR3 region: CASSQDQETQYF. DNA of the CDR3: TGTGCCAGCAGCCAAGATCAGGAGACCCAGTACTTC.

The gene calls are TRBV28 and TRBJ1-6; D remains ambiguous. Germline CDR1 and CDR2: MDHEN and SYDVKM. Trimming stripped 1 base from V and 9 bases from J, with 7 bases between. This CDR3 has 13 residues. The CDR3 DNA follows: TGTGCCAGCAGTTTATTGAGGGTTTCACCCCTCCACTTT. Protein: CASSLLRVSPLHF.

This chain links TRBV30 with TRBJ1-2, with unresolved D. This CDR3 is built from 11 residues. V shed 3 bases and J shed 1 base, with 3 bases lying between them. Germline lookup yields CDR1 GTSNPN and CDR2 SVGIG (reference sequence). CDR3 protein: CAWRDNYGYTF. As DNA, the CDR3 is TGTGCCTGGAGGGATAACTATGGCTACACCTTC.

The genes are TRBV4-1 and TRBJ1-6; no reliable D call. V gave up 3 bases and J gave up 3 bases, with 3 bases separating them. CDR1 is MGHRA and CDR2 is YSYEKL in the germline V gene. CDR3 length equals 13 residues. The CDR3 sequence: CASSHGYNSPLHF. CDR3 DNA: TGCGCCAGCAGCCACGGCTATAATTCACCCCTCCACTTT.

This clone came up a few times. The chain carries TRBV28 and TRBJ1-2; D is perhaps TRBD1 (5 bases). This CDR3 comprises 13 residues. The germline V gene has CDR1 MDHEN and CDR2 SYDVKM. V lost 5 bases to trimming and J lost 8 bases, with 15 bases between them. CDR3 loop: CASSPRGAGGYTF. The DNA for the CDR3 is TGTGCCAGCAGTCCCCGCGGGGCGGGGGGCTACACCTTC.

The CDR3 spells CASSQDTVNTEAFF. Here the CDR3 DNA reads TGTGCCAGCAGCCAAGACACAGTCAACACTGAAGCTTTCTTT. The V and J genes are TRBV3-1 (or the pseudogene TRBV3-2) and TRBJ1-1, with unresolved D. The CDR3 is made up of 14 amino acids. Trimming shortened V by 0 bases and J by 2 bases, and 7 bases separated the two germline ends. CDR1 and CDR2 from the germline V gene are LGHDT and YNNKEL (reference sequence).

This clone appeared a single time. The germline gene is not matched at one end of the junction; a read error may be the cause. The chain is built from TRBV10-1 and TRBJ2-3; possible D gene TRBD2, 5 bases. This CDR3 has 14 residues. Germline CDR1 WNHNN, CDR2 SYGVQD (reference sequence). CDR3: CAGSEALRRDTQYF. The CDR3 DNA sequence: TGCGCCGGCAGTGAGGCACTCCGGAGGGATACGCAGTATTTT.

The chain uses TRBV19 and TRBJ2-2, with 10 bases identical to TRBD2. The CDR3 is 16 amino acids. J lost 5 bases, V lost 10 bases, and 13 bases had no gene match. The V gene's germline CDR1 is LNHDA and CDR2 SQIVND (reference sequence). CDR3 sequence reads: CATPRGSGGATGELFF. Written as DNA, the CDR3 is TGTGCCACTCCTCGGGGGAGCGGGGGGGCAACCGGGGAGCTGTTTTTT.

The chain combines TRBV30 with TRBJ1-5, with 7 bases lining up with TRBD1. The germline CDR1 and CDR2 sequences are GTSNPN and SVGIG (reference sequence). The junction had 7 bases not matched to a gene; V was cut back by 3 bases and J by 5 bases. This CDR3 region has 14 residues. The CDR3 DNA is TGTGCCTGGAGCGGACAGGCTGGGGATCAGCCCCAGCATTTT. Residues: CAWSGQAGDQPQHF.

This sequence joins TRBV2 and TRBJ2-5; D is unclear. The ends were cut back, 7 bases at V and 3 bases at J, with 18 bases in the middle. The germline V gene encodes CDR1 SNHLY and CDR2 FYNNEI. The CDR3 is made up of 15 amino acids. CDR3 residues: CASKSPGLGKETQYF. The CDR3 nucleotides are TGTGCCAGCAAAAGCCCCGGGTTGGGAAAAGAGACCCAGTACTTC.

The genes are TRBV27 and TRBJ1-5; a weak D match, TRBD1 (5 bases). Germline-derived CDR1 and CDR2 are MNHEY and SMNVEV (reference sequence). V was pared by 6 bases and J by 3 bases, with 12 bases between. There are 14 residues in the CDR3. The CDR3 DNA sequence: TGTGCCAGCAGATTGACAGAACACAATCAGCCCCAGCATTTT. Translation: CASRLTEHNQPQHF.

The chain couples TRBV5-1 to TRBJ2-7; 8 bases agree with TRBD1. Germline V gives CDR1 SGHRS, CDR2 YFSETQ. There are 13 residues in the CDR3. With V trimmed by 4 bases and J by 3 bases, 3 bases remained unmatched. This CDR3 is CASSHGQGYEQYF. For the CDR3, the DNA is TGCGCCAGCAGCCACGGACAGGGCTACGAGCAGTACTTC.

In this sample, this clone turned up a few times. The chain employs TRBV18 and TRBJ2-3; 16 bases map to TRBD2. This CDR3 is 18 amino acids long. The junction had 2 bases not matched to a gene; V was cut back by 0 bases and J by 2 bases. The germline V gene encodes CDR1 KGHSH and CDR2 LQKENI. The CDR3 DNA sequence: TGTGCCAGCTCACCACCGGGACTAGCGGGGGGGTACACAGATACGCAGTATTTT. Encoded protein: CASSPPGLAGGYTDTQYF.

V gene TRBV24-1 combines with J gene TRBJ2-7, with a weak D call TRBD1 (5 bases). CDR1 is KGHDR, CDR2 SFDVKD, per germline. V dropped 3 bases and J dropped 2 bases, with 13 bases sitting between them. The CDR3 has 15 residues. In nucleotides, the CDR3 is TGTGCCACCAGTGATGAACAGGACGCGACCTACGAGCAGTACTTC. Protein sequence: CATSDEQDATYEQYF.

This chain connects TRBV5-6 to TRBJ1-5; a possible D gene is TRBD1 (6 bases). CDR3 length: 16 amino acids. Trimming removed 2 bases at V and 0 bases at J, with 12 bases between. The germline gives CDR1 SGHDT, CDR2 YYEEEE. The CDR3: CASSFRGAGSNQPQHF. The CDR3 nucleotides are TGTGCCAGCAGCTTTCGGGGGGCAGGTAGCAATCAGCCCCAGCATTTT.

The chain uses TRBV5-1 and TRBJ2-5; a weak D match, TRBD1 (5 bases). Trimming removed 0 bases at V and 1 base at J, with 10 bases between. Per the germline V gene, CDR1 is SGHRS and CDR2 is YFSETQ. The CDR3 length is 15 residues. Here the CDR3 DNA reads TGCGCCAGCAGCTTGGTCACAGGCGGCCAAGAGACCCAGTACTTC. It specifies CASSLVTGGQETQYF.